This T cell receptor beta chain is drawn from a study of blood T cell repertoires in COVID-19. At the level of the study: T cells, B-cell-depleted T cells, or PBMCs supplied cDNA or gDNA.

Original handling: Amplified reference gene primers provided the basis for estimating nucleated cell counts. TCRdb keeps only in-frame clones here, not all; method: immunoSEQ multiplex PCR. Clonal size and the V and J genes are those of that table, whereas D and trimming came from the DNA. The sample carries some 180,000 clones, around 90% recorded once. Seattle's cohort entered during active infection and was followed longitudinally. The V and J ends lost 3 bases and 1 base respectively, with 18 bases between them. The CDR3 extends over 16 amino acids. Per germline, CDR1 DFQATT and CDR2 SNEGSKA (reference sequence).

Input material: peripheral blood. This chain joins TRBV20-1 and TRBJ1-2; possibly TRBD1 for D (6 bases). The TCR sequence derives from a woman older than 75 with COVID-19, enrolled during active disease. DNA of the CDR3: TGCAGTGCTAGTACGGCAGGGGCTTTCCGTAACTATGGCTACACCTTC. Its translation: CSASTAGAFRNYGYTF.